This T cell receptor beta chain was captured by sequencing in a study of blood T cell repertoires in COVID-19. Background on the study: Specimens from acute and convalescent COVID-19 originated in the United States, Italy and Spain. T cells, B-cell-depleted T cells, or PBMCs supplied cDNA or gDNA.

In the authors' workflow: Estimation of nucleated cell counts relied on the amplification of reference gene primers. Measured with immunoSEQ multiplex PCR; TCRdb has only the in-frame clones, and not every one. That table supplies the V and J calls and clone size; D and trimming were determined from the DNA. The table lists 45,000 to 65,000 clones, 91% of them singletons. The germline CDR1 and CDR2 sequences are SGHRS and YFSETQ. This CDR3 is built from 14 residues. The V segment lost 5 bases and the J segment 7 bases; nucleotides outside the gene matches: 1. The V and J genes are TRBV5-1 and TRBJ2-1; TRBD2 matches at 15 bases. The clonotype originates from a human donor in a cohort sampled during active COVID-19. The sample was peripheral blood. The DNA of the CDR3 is TGCGCCAGCAGGGGGACTAGCGGGAGGAATGAGCAGTTCTTC. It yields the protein CASRGTSGRNEQFF.